The source of this T cell receptor (beta chain) is a study of CXCR3-negative and CXCR3-positive naive CD8 T cells. The CDR3 totals 17 residues. Germline lookup yields CDR1 MGHRA and CDR2 YSYEKL. Study conclusions and caveats: Researchers report that CXCR3-positive naive cells carry more hydrophobic TRB CDR3s than CXCR3-negative naive cells. Naive cells, whether CXCR3-negative or CXCR3-positive, had similar TRBV-TRBJ usage, while memory cells differed.

Regarding this clonotype: The antigen is undetermined.

5' RACE with UMI labels generated the TRB cDNA libraries. TCRdb processed the 5' RACE reads again and assigns one entry to each CDR3 protein, with no DNA. The sample data list about 130,000 distinct CDR3 sequences. The sequence was collected from a human donor in good health. Some clones in this sample may be carry-over from other donors' samples. Sequencing was carried out using naive CXCR3- CD8+ T cells from blood. Sample subset: CD45RO-CCR7+CD27+CD95- naive CD8+ T cells lacking CXCR3 (TNR3-). The chain recombines TRBV4-1 with TRBJ2-3; TCRdb indicates TRBD2, and absent DNA this call remains unverified. Here the CDR3 reads CASSQDVSGALTDTQYF.